The rows below give T cell receptor beta chains drawn from one sample of a study of control samples from healthy donors and cancer patients. Measured with immunoSEQ multiplex PCR; TCRdb has only the in-frame clones, and not every one. The sample lists 90,000 to 100,000 clones, about 85% occurring once. Sequencing used blood. The receptors originated from a woman aged 65 to 85 in good health. Each CDR3 is given with its conserved first and last residue. The D gene is left open where the match is weak. Size values are once, few and many counts, or a class for expanded clones, and some rows have none.

>NA|TRBV19|TRBJ2-7|NA
TGTGCCAGTAGTATGGCGGCCGCCTACGAGCAGTACTTC
CASSMAAAYEQYF
>NA|TRBV3-1/TRBV3-2|TRBJ1-4|NA
TGTGCCAGCAGCTCGTCCGGGGACGGAGAAAAACTGTTTTTT
CASSSSGDGEKLFF
>NA|TRBV6-5|TRBJ2-7|NA
TGTGCCAGCAGCCGCGAGGCGGGTACCTACGAGCAGTACTTC
CASSREAGTYEQYF
>NA|TRBV29-1|TRBJ1-2|NA
TGCAGCGTTCAATCGGAATTCTATGGCTACACCTTC
CSVQSEFYGYTF
>NA|TRBV30|TRBJ1-6|NA
TGTGCCTGGAGTCCAGGACGGAGCTCCTATAATTCACCCCTCCACTTT
CAWSPGRSSYNSPLHF
>TRBD1|TRBV11-3|TRBJ2-2|once
TGTGCCAGCAACCCTATTGGGACAGGGCCGAACACCGGGGAGCTGTTTTTT
CASNPIGTGPNTGELFF
>TRBD2|TRBV2|TRBJ2-5|NA
TGTGCCAGCAGAGCGGGAGGCTCCCAAGAGACCCAGTACTTC
CASRAGGSQETQYF
>NA|TRBV18|TRBJ2-2|once
TGTGCCAGCTCGGACACCGGGGAGCTGTTTTTT
CASSDTGELFF
>NA|TRBV9|TRBJ2-1|NA
TGTGCCAGCAGCACCCCGGGGGTGAACAACAATGAGCAGTTCTTC
CASSTPGVNNNEQFF
>NA|TRBV5-1|TRBJ1-1|NA
TGCGCCAGCAGCGAGATTACAGGATCGAACACTGAAGCTTTCTTT
CASSEITGSNTEAFF
>NA|TRBV20-1|TRBJ1-2|NA
TGCAGTGTTTGGTCGTATGGCTACACCTTC
CSVWSYGYTF
>NA|TRBV14|TRBJ1-2|NA
TGTGCCAGCAGCCAAGATTCTAGGGTTACCTATGGCTACACCTTC
CASSQDSRVTYGYTF
>TRBD2|TRBV9|TRBJ2-1|NA
TGTGCCAGCAGCGTGGCTAGCGGGGGACCTCGCGAGCAGTTCTTC
CASSVASGGPREQFF
>TRBD1|TRBV2|TRBJ2-7|NA
TGTGCCAGCAGTGCGGACAGGGGCTACGAGCAGTACTTC
CASSADRGYEQYF
>NA|TRBV7-9|TRBJ1-4|once
TGTGCCAGCAGCAAGAGGGCAGGGTACACTAATGAAAAACTGTTTTTT
CASSKRAGYTNEKLFF
>TRBD2|TRBV19|TRBJ2-6|few
TGTGCCAGTAGTATCGGCGGGGGTAGAGCTGGGGCCAACGTCCTGACTTTC
CASSIGGGRAGANVLTF
>NA|TRBV11-2|TRBJ2-2|NA
TGTGCCAGCAGACGGGGGGGACAGGGAGGCACCGGGGAGCTGTTTTTT
CASRRGGQGGTGELFF
>NA|TRBV12-5|TRBJ1-1|NA
TGTGCTAGTGGTAATCCGCCTTACACTGAAGCTTTCTTT
CASGNPPYTEAFF
>NA|TRBV6-2/TRBV6-3|TRBJ1-1|few
TGTGCCAGCAGTTTCCGGGGGAACACTGAAGCTTTCTTT
CASSFRGNTEAFF
>NA|TRBV12-3/TRBV12-4|TRBJ1-2|NA
TGTGCCAGCAGTTTTAGGTCCTATGGCTACACCTTC
CASSFRSYGYTF
>NA|TRBV5-4|TRBJ2-3|NA
TGTGCCAGCAGCTTAAGGGGGGGGGCCTCCGCAGATACGCAGTATTTT
CASSLRGGASADTQYF
>NA|TRBV11-2|TRBJ1-4|NA
TGTGCCAGCAGCTTGGACCGGGGCCGAAATGAAAAACTGTTTTTT
CASSLDRGRNEKLFF
>NA|TRBV7-2|TRBJ1-2|NA
TGTGCCAGCAGCGAGCGGGGGCTCGCTAACTATGGCTACACCTTC
CASSERGLANYGYTF
>TRBD1|TRBV29-1|TRBJ2-1|NA
TGCAGCGTCCAAGGGGGGACAGGAGCCGGAAATGAGCAGTTCTTC
CSVQGGTGAGNEQFF
>TRBD2|TRBV7-6|TRBJ2-1|once
TGTGCCAGCAGCTCTCTGACTAGCGGGAGGGCCATTGAGCAGTTCTTC
CASSSLTSGRAIEQFF
>NA|TRBV10-3|TRBJ1-6|NA
TGTGCCAGTAGTGGATCGGGGGCGCAAGGGTATAATTCACCCCTCCACTTT
CASSGSGAQGYNSPLHF
>NA|TRBV5-1|TRBJ1-3|NA
TGCGCCAGCAGCTTCTATCCCCGGGGAGGCCGTGGAAACACCATATATTTT
CASSFYPRGGRGNTIYF
>NA|TRBV15|TRBJ2-1|once
TGTGCCACCAGCAGAGCAGTTAAAGAGCAGTTCTTC
CATSRAVKEQFF
>TRBD1|TRBV7-2|TRBJ2-7|once
TGTGCCAGCACTTGGGACAGGGGCTACGAGCAGTACTTC
CASTWDRGYEQYF
>NA|TRBV3-1/TRBV3-2|TRBJ1-3|NA
TGTGCCAGCAGCCGAGATACAAACACCATATATTTT
CASSRDTNTIYF
>TRBD1|TRBV9|TRBJ1-4|NA
TGTGCCAGCAGCCCTATGCCCGGGACAGGGTTCCGTGAAAAACTGTTTTTT
CASSPMPGTGFREKLFF
>NA|TRBV5-1|TRBJ1-1|NA
TGCGCCAGCAGCTTGGCGAACACTGAAGCTTTCTTT
CASSLANTEAFF
>TRBD1|TRBV5-6|TRBJ1-1|NA
TGTGCCAGCAGCTCCCACCCCAAGGGGGCGCGGGACACTGAAGCTTTCTTT
CASSSHPKGARDTEAFF
>TRBD1|TRBV5-1|TRBJ2-4|NA
TGCGCCAGCAGCGGACAGGGCTCTGACATTCAGTACTTC
CASSGQGSDIQYF
>NA|TRBV3-1/TRBV3-2|TRBJ1-1|NA
TGTGCCAGCAGCCAAGAAGGGATTATGAACACTGAAGCTTTCTTT
CASSQEGIMNTEAFF
>NA|TRBV29-1|TRBJ2-1|NA
TGCAGCGTTACAGGACTTTACAATGAGCAGTTCTTC
CSVTGLYNEQFF
>TRBD1|TRBV20-1|TRBJ1-1|NA
TGCAGTGCTGGTGGCGCGGGACAGGGGGCGTCCACTGAAGCTTTCTTT
CSAGGAGQGASTEAFF
>NA|TRBV4-1|TRBJ1-1|NA
TGCGCCAGCAGCCAAGTCACGTTCAACACTGAAGCTTTCTTT
CASSQVTFNTEAFF
>TRBD1|TRBV15|TRBJ1-2|NA
TGTGCCACCAGCACTGGGACAGGGAACTATGGCTACACCTTC
CATSTGTGNYGYTF
>NA|TRBV10-3|TRBJ2-1|NA
TGTGCCATCAGATATAGTATGGTCTACAATGAGCAGTTCTTC
CAIRYSMVYNEQFF
>NA|TRBV7-9|TRBJ1-2|NA
TGTGCCAGCAGCCCTGGGGGGAAGTACACCTTC
CASSPGGKYTF
>NA|TRBV28|TRBJ1-1|NA
TGTGCCATAGCAGAAGCAGGACTTCACACTGAAGCTTTCTTT
CAIAEAGLHTEAFF
>NA|TRBV5-1|TRBJ2-1|NA
TGCGCCAGCAGCTTGGCGGAGGGTTCCTACAATGAGCAGTTCTTC
CASSLAEGSYNEQFF
>NA|TRBV11-2|TRBJ1-6|NA
TGTGCCAGCAGCTTCACGGACAGTCCAGATTCACCCCTCCACTTT
CASSFTDSPDSPLHF
>NA|TRBV14|TRBJ1-5|NA
TGTGCCAGCAGCCCAGGGCGTAATCAGCCCCAGCATTTT
CASSPGRNQPQHF
>TRBD2|TRBV5-1|TRBJ2-2|NA
TGCGCCAGCAATGTAGGGGCTAGCGGCATCACCGGGGAGCTGTTTTTT
CASNVGASGITGELFF
>TRBD1|TRBV5-1|TRBJ2-1|NA
TGCGCCAGCAGCTTGGGGAACCTTGGACAGGGGATCAATGAGCAGTTCTTC
CASSLGNLGQGINEQFF
>NA|TRBV10-2|TRBJ2-1|NA
TGCGCCAGCAGTCGGTCTCTGGCGACGAATGAGCAGTTCTTC
CASSRSLATNEQFF
>TRBD2|TRBV3-1/TRBV3-2|TRBJ2-5|NA
TGTGCCAGCAGCTCAGCGGGGGGAGAGACCCAGTACTTC
CASSSAGGETQYF
>TRBD1|TRBV12-5|TRBJ1-1|NA
TGTGCTAGTGGGCCTCCCCCCGGGACAGGGAAGGTCACTGAAGCTTTCTTT
CASGPPPGTGKVTEAFF
>TRBD1|TRBV19|TRBJ1-4|NA
TGTGCCAGTAGTATCTCCGGGATGGGACAGCTGAATGAAAAACTGTTTTTT
CASSISGMGQLNEKLFF
>NA|TRBV4-1|TRBJ1-5|NA
TGCGCCAGCAGCCGAGAGGGGGACAATCAGCCCCAGCATTTT
CASSREGDNQPQHF
>NA|TRBV4-3|TRBJ2-1|NA
TGCGCCAGCAGCCAAGATATCGGCGGGACCTGGGGCTACAATGAGCAGTTCTTC
CASSQDIGGTWGYNEQFF